The 10 T cell receptor beta chains below come from one sample, sequenced in a study of beta chain features in type 1 diabetes. Of the isolated RNA, all was reverse transcribed, and so the sequenced material was expressed TCRB transcripts. Repertoires were generated with immunoSEQ multiplex PCR, while TCRdb's copy carries only in-frame clones and drops some. Among about 250,000 clones, roughly 13% were seen once, and the ten largest hold more than 0.02%. Source material: naive CD4+ T cells from blood. These receptors all stem from a woman between 35 and 50 years old in good health.

The chain uses TRBV9 and TRBJ2-3, with a tentative D call TRBD1 (6 bases). Germline assignment: CDR1 SGDLS and CDR2 YYNGEE. Trimming took 1 base from V and 2 from J, leaving 17 bases between them. The CDR3 covers 17 residues. CDR3 in DNA: TGTGCCAGCAGCGTAAGTGGACAGAGGTCCCCCACAGATACGCAGTATTTT. Amino acid sequence: CASSVSGQRSPTDTQYF.

This clone was seen a handful of times. V is TRBV4-3 and J is TRBJ2-7, with D perhaps matching TRBD2 (5 bases). Trimming shortened V by 0 bases and J by 5 bases, and 20 bases separated the two germline ends. Germline CDR1 LGHNA, CDR2 YSLEER. The CDR3 is 17 amino acids. This CDR3 reads CASSQDRLSEMRDEQYF. The CDR3 DNA follows: TGCGCCAGCAGCCAAGATCGGTTGAGCGAGATGAGGGACGAGCAGTACTTC.

This clone was counted between two and nine times. In DNA form, the CDR3 reads TGTGCCAGCAGCGGCCGGGACAGTATTAATCAGCCCCAGCATTTT. Residues: CASSGRDSINQPQHF. J is TRBJ1-5 and V is TRBV21-1; TRBD1 reflects the table's D call only, with no check against the DNA. TRBV21-1 counts as a pseudogene. CDR3 length equals 15 residues.

The chain couples TRBV19 to TRBJ2-2, with TRBD1 as a possible D gene (7 bases). This CDR3 has 17 amino acids. Germline assignment: CDR1 LNHDA and CDR2 SQIVND (reference sequence). V dropped 2 bases and J dropped 0 bases, with 13 bases sitting between them. CDR3 sequence: CASSISGDRPNTGELFF. The CDR3 DNA reads TGTGCCAGTAGTATATCGGGGGACAGACCGAACACCGGGGAGCTGTTTTTT.

This clone was found a few times. The V and J genes are TRBV5-4 and TRBJ1-4, with D possibly being TRBD1 (6 bases). This CDR3 region has 14 residues. V dropped 2 bases and J dropped 6 bases, with 11 bases sitting between them. Per germline, CDR1 SGHNT and CDR2 YYREEE (reference sequence). The chain's CDR3 is CASSLQGRDEKLFF. CDR3 sequence (DNA): TGTGCCAGCAGCTTACAGGGTCGGGATGAAAAACTGTTTTTT.

This clone turned up a few times. The same CDR3 is also encoded by other DNA sequences in this sample. CDR3 sequence: CASSPRRENTEAFF. The CDR3 DNA is TGTGCCAGCTCACCGAGACGGGAGAACACTGAAGCTTTCTTT. The J gene is TRBJ1-1, the V gene TRBV18, with D uncertain. Looked up from germline, CDR1 is KGHSH and CDR2 is LQKENI. V was trimmed by 3 bases and J by 1 base, leaving 9 bases between them. CDR3 size: 14 residues.

There are a few counts of this clone. Distinct nucleotide sequences in the sample also encode this CDR3. This chain joins TRBV5-1 and TRBJ1-2; possibly TRBD1 for D (6 bases). The CDR3 is 14 amino acids. In germline, CDR1 is SGHRS, CDR2 YFSETQ. Trimming took 0 bases from V and 3 from J, leaving 9 bases between them. CDR3 in amino acids: CASSLGQGHYGYTF. In DNA, the CDR3 is TGCGCCAGCAGCTTGGGGCAGGGGCACTATGGCTACACCTTC.

This clone was recorded a few times. The V call is TRBV6-5, the J call TRBJ2-7; D not certain. Per the germline V gene, CDR1 is MNHEY and CDR2 is SVGAGI. The CDR3 covers 10 residues. With 8 bases removed from V and 3 bases from J, the gap between germline ends came to 5 bases. CDR3 sequence reads: CASLVYEQYF. The CDR3, as DNA: TGTGCCAGCCTAGTCTACGAGCAGTACTTC.

This clone was seen more than once but under ten times. This sequence joins TRBV28 and TRBJ2-7; perhaps TRBD2 as D (6 bases). The CDR3 extends over 13 amino acids. V dropped 5 bases and J dropped 2 bases, with 10 bases sitting between them. Per germline, CDR1 MDHEN and CDR2 SYDVKM. The CDR3 coding sequence is TGTGCCAGCAGTCCCCCGGGGGCCTACGAGCAGTACTTC. Its translation is CASSPPGAYEQYF.

This chain uses TRBV19 with TRBJ2-7, with D possibly being TRBD2 (6 bases). V was trimmed by 5 bases and J by 4 bases, leaving 9 bases between them. Germline CDR1 and CDR2: LNHDA and SQIVND (reference sequence). The CDR3 sequence is 12 residues long. This CDR3 is CASSAGTYEQYF. In nucleotides, the CDR3 is TGTGCCAGTAGTGCGGGGACGTACGAGCAGTACTTC. Variable domain in full (rest from reference TRBV19 and TRBJ2-7): DGGITQSPKYLFRKEGQNVTLSCEQNLNHDAMYWYRQDPGQGLRLIYYSQIVNDFQKGDIAEGYSVSREKKESFPLTVTSAQKNPTAFYLCASSAGTYEQYFGPGTRLTVT.